This entry lists 31 T cell receptor beta chains sequenced from one sample in a study of human T cells and chemical hapten exposure. TCRdb used MiXCR to reprocess the RACE reads, holding one entry per CDR3 protein. The table includes over 45,000 distinct CDR3 sequences, about 9.3% detected once. The time point is: patch test 1, 2 weeks after DPC sensitization. Regarding treatment: therapeutic diphenylcyclopropenone sensitization with weekly scalp DPC. The sample in question was whole blood, obtained in connection with sensitization to the hapten diphenylcyclopropenone (DPC). These receptors all stem from a woman aged 40 to 55 with alopecia areata. Some clones in this sample may be carry-over from other donors' samples.

The sample holds many counts of this clonotype. The rearrangement joins TRBV20-1 to TRBJ1-6, with unresolved D. The CDR3 sequence is 14 residues long. The V and J ends lost 1 base and 9 bases respectively, with 13 bases between them. The germline V gene encodes CDR1 DFQATT and CDR2 SNEGSKA (reference sequence). This CDR3 reads CSARVPGWSSPLHF. CDR3 sequence (DNA): TGCAGTGCTAGAGTCCCAGGTTGGAGTTCACCCCTCCACTTT.

Ten or more counts support this clonotype. V gene TRBV4-2 combines with J gene TRBJ1-1, with D uncertain. V lost 4 bases, J lost 6 bases, and 12 bases lay in between. CDR1 LGHNA and CDR2 YNFKEQ come from the germline V gene. This CDR3 is built from 13 residues. The CDR3 here is CASSREIGSEAFF. The CDR3 coding sequence is TGTGCCAGCAGCCGAGAAATTGGTTCTGAAGCTTTCTTT.

This chain uses TRBV30 with TRBJ1-4; unclear D gene. V lost 1 base and J lost 5, with 8 bases in between. Germline CDR1 GTSNPN, CDR2 SVGIG (reference sequence). The CDR3 is 13 amino acids. CDR3 in DNA: TGTGCCTGGAGTGGGACCGGGAATGAAAAACTGTTTTTT. Amino acids: CAWSGTGNEKLFF.

This clonotype has at least ten counts. The chain links TRBV5-4 to TRBJ2-4; unclear D gene. V dropped 2 bases and J dropped 0 bases, with 12 bases sitting between them. This CDR3 contains 16 residues. The V gene's germline CDR1 is SGHNT and CDR2 YYREEE (reference sequence). As DNA, the CDR3 is TGTGCCAGCAGCTTATGGGGTAGGGTAGCCAAAAACATTCAGTACTTC. This codes for CASSLWGRVAKNIQYF.

This clonotype was observed a handful of times. The chain employs TRBV6-6 and TRBJ1-2; D is ambiguous. Germline loops: CDR1 MNHNY, CDR2 SVGAGI (reference sequence). The CDR3 is 13 residues long. The V gene lost 10 bases and the J gene lost 10 bases, with 22 bases spanning the gap. The CDR3 reads CATRADGPDLYTF. In DNA form, the CDR3 reads TGTGCCACAAGGGCAGACGGGCCCGACCTCTACACCTTC.

This clonotype was seen repeatedly, ten times or more. The rearrangement links TRBV9 to TRBJ1-1; D might be TRBD1 (6 bases). The CDR3 has 13 amino acids. Germline CDR1 is SGDLS and CDR2 is YYNGEE. Trimming cost V 5 bases and J 4 bases, with 12 bases left between them. The DNA for the CDR3 is TGTGCCAGCAGTTCAGGGGTAACCACTGAAGCTTTCTTT. Protein: CASSSGVTTEAFF.

This clonotype was seen repeatedly, ten times or more. The chain carries TRBV5-6 and TRBJ2-5; the match to TRBD2 covers 7 bases. After removal of 0 bases from V and 4 bases from J, the junction contained 3 bases not matched to a gene. The CDR3 covers 14 residues. Germline V gene sequence: CDR1 SGHDT, CDR2 YYEEEE. The CDR3 spells CASSLGLAPETQYF. CDR3 nucleotide sequence: TGTGCCAGCAGCTTGGGACTAGCCCCAGAGACCCAGTACTTC.

This clonotype was seen a few times. The rearrangement joins TRBV15 to TRBJ2-3; tentatively, D is TRBD1 (5 bases). This CDR3 region has 16 residues. V lost 1 base to trimming and J lost 1 base, with 12 bases between them. The V gene's germline CDR1 is LNHNV and CDR2 YYDKDF (reference sequence). The CDR3 DNA follows: TGTGCCACCAGCAGAGGGCAGGGAATCGGCACAGATACGCAGTATTTT. Translated: CATSRGQGIGTDTQYF.

The chain combines TRBV5-5 with TRBJ2-3; 10 nucleotides agree with TRBD2. The CDR3 has 16 residues. CDR1 SGHKS and CDR2 YYEKEE come from the germline V gene (reference sequence). Germline trimming cut 3 bases from V and 2 bases from J; bases unmatched to any gene: 6. CDR3 sequence: CASSSTSGTSTDTQYF. The CDR3 DNA reads as TGTGCCAGCAGCTCCACTAGCGGGACCTCCACAGATACGCAGTATTTT.

This clonotype was seen repeatedly, ten times or more. The chain combines TRBV18 with TRBJ2-7, with D unresolved. The CDR3 runs 13 residues. V dropped 5 bases and J dropped 3 bases, with 11 bases sitting between them. Germline assignment: CDR1 KGHSH and CDR2 LQKENI. The CDR3 DNA follows: TGTGCCAGCTCAAATGGTCCTAACTACGAGCAGTACTTC. This gives the protein CASSNGPNYEQYF.

Only a few counts were recorded for this clonotype. The V and J genes are TRBV9 and TRBJ2-1; 11 bases agree with TRBD2. The CDR3 runs to 16 residues. The ends lost 3 bases at V and 6 bases at J; junction bases unmatched: 8. The germline V gene has CDR1 SGDLS and CDR2 YYNGEE. In DNA, the CDR3 is TGTGCCAGCAGCGGAACTAGCGGGGGAGCTCCCAATGAGCAGTTCTTC. Amino acid sequence: CASSGTSGGAPNEQFF.

This clonotype occurred many times. This chain links TRBV3-1 with TRBJ2-1; TRBD1 aligns across 9 bases. This CDR3 is built from 14 residues. The J segment lost 3 bases and the V segment lost 3 bases, leaving 0 bases of the junction unmatched. From germline, CDR1 is LGHDT and CDR2 YNNKEL (reference sequence). The DNA of the CDR3 is TGTGCCAGCAGCCAGGGACAGGGCTACAATGAGCAGTTCTTC. Protein sequence: CASSQGQGYNEQFF.

This clonotype was counted many times. The J gene is TRBJ1-2, the V gene TRBV2; TRBD1 might be the D (5 bases). The CDR3 totals 12 residues. From germline, CDR1 is SNHLY and CDR2 FYNNEI. V lost 6 bases and J 8 bases, leaving 13 bases between the germline ends. CDR3 residues: CASRQGQVGYTF. CDR3 nucleotide sequence: TGTGCCAGCAGGCAGGGTCAGGTCGGCTACACCTTC.

This clonotype was seen repeatedly, ten times or more. V usage is TRBV5-6 and J usage is TRBJ1-1; D uncertain. This CDR3 contains 13 residues. V dropped 0 bases and J dropped 13 bases, with 16 bases sitting between them. Germline V lookup: CDR1 SGHDT, CDR2 YYEEEE. The CDR3 bases are TGTGCCAGCAGCTTGGGCCGCACCCCAAAAGGTTTCTTT. Translation gives CASSLGRTPKGFF.

The V gene is TRBV28, the J gene TRBJ2-4; D not certain. Germline V lookup: CDR1 MDHEN, CDR2 SYDVKM. The CDR3 consists of 13 residues. V gave up 3 bases and J gave up 6 bases, with 9 bases separating them. CDR3 residues: CASSFEIRNIQYF. The CDR3, as DNA: TGTGCCAGCAGTTTCGAGATCCGAAACATTCAGTACTTC.

This clonotype occurred many times. V usage is TRBV4-3 and J usage is TRBJ2-2; 8 bases match TRBD1. The CDR3 loop spans 17 amino acids. Germline-derived CDR1 and CDR2 are LGHNA and YSLEER. The J segment lost 4 bases and the V segment lost 1 base, leaving 8 bases of the junction unmatched. For the CDR3, the DNA is TGCGCCAGCAGCCAAGGGCAGGACAGGGAGATCACCGGGGAGCTGTTTTTT. As protein: CASSQGQDREITGELFF.

This clonotype was counted a few times. V is TRBV6-2 or TRBV6-3 and J is TRBJ2-2, with 7 nucleotides matching TRBD1. V shed 5 bases and J 0 bases; nucleotides not matched to a gene: 6. CDR1 is MNHEY, CDR2 SVGEGT, per germline. The CDR3 covers 16 residues. This chain's CDR3 is CASSTPGQSNTGELFF. CDR3 DNA sequence: TGTGCCAGCAGTACCCCGGGACAGTCGAACACCGGGGAGCTGTTTTTT.

This clonotype was counted many times. J is TRBJ1-2 and V is TRBV30, with a possible D match to TRBD1 (6 bases). Germline CDR1 and CDR2: GTSNPN and SVGIG (reference sequence). With 3 bases removed from V and 10 bases from J, the gap between germline ends came to 18 bases. CDR3 length equals 13 residues. The CDR3 DNA reads as TGTGCCTGGAGGGGGGGCCAGGGCTTGGTCTACACCTTC. It translates to CAWRGGQGLVYTF.

This clonotype came up a few times. V usage is TRBV7-9 and J usage is TRBJ2-2; tentatively, D is TRBD2 (6 bases). CDR1 is SEHNR, CDR2 FQNEAQ, per germline (reference sequence). The CDR3 spans 14 residues. The V end was cut by 4 bases, the J end by 14 bases, with 20 bases between. CDR3 amino acids: CASSSESSVTALFF. CDR3 in DNA: TGTGCCAGCAGCTCAGAGTCTAGCGTTACCGCTCTGTTTTTT.

This rearrangement joins TRBV4-1 to TRBJ2-7; 13 positions agree with TRBD2. V gave up 0 bases and J gave up 5 bases; unmatched junction bases: 10. This CDR3 has 18 residues. CDR1 is MGHRA and CDR2 is YSYEKL in the germline V gene. DNA of the CDR3: TGCGCCAGCAGCCAAGATCAGGGACTAGCGGGGTTGGTTGACGAGCAGTACTTC. It codes for CASSQDQGLAGLVDEQYF.

This clonotype was seen many times. The V and J genes are TRBV5-6 and TRBJ2-1; 7 bases fit TRBD1. The V gene end was trimmed by 0 bases and the J gene end by 12 bases; junction bases not matched to a gene: 12. CDR3 length equals 15 residues. Germline CDR1 reads SGHDT; CDR2 reads YYEEEE. The CDR3 coding sequence is TGTGCCAGCAGCTTGGTTCAGGGGGAGTCGCCTTTGCAGTTCTTC. As protein: CASSLVQGESPLQFF. Using reference TRBV5-6 and TRBJ2-1 for the parts outside the CDR3, the full variable domain is DAGVTQSPTHLIKTRGQQVTLRCSPKSGHDTVSWYQQALGQGPQFIFQYYEEEERQRGNFPDRFSGHQFPNYSSELNVNALLLGDSALYLCASSLVQGESPLQFFGPGTRLTVL.

The sample holds many counts of this clonotype. The V and J genes are TRBV6-1 and TRBJ2-3; a possible D gene is TRBD1 (6 bases). V shed 2 bases and J shed 5 bases, with 14 bases lying between them. CDR3 length: 15 amino acids. Per germline, CDR1 MNHNS and CDR2 SASEGT. CDR3 residues: CASSESGVGKDTQYF. CDR3 DNA sequence: TGTGCCAGCAGTGAATCAGGGGTTGGTAAAGATACGCAGTATTTT.

J is TRBJ1-1 and V is TRBV11-3, with D maybe TRBD1 (6 bases). The V end lost 3 bases, the J end lost 5 bases, and 7 bases lay between the germline ends. This CDR3 has 12 amino acids. Germline CDR1 is SGHNT and CDR2 is YENEEA. The CDR3 region is CASSFRGTEAFF. In nucleotides, the CDR3 is TGTGCCAGCAGCTTTAGGGGGACTGAAGCTTTCTTT. Variable domain in full (rest from reference TRBV11-3 and TRBJ1-1): EAGVVQSPRYKIIEKKQPVAFWCNPISGHNTLYWYLQNLGQGPELLIRYENEEAVDDSQLPKDRFSAERLKGVDSTLKIQPAELGDSAVYLCASSFRGTEAFFGQGTRLTVV.

This clonotype was recorded many times. This chain joins TRBV29-1 and TRBJ1-1; D not certain. V was clipped by 2 bases and J by 0 bases, with 7 bases between them. The CDR3 extends over 13 amino acids. The V gene's germline CDR1 is SQVTM and CDR2 ANQGSEA. CDR3 nucleotides: TGCAGCGTTGAACGGCAGGTGAACACTGAAGCTTTCTTT. Encoded protein: CSVERQVNTEAFF.

The table lists this clonotype with a few counts. This chain links TRBV7-3 with TRBJ1-1; D might be TRBD1 (5 bases). Germline V CDR1 and CDR2: SGHTA, FQGTGA. The V gene lost 5 bases and the J gene lost 4 bases, with 20 bases spanning the gap. The CDR3 is 16 amino acids. Here the CDR3 reads CASSPYERGPGTEAFF. DNA for the CDR3: TGTGCCAGCAGCCCATACGAAAGGGGACCGGGCACTGAAGCTTTCTTT.

Ten or more counts support this clonotype. This chain links TRBV7-9 with TRBJ2-7; D unresolved. Germline V gene lookup returns CDR1 SEHNR and CDR2 FQNEAQ (reference sequence). CDR3 size: 12 residues. Trimming stripped 4 bases from V and 4 bases from J, with 8 bases between. The DNA for the CDR3 is TGTGCCAGCAGCTCTACAAGTTACGAGCAGTACTTC. Amino acid sequence: CASSSTSYEQYF.

This clonotype appeared many times. The V and J genes are TRBV20-1 and TRBJ1-6, with 10 bases aligning to TRBD1. J was trimmed by 0 bases and V by 6 bases; bases with no gene match: 2. Germline loops: CDR1 DFQATT, CDR2 SNEGSKA (reference sequence). This CDR3 contains 15 residues. Here the CDR3 DNA reads TGCAGTGCGAGACAGGGGGCCTCCTATAATTCACCCCTCCACTTT. It is translated as CSARQGASYNSPLHF.

A few counts support this clonotype. The chain recombines TRBV4-2 with TRBJ2-1; 14 nucleotides match TRBD2. V lost 4 bases, J lost 5 bases, and 1 base stayed unmatched. CDR1 and CDR2 from the germline V gene are LGHNA and YNFKEQ. The CDR3 is 15 residues long. CDR3 loop: CASSLGLAGDNEQFF. The CDR3 region has the DNA TGTGCCAGCAGCCTGGGACTAGCGGGGGACAATGAGCAGTTCTTC.

The rearrangement links TRBV5-1 to TRBJ2-1; D possibly corresponds to TRBD2 (5 bases). V lost 2 bases and J lost 7, with 13 bases in between. The CDR3 runs 14 residues. Germline CDR1 and CDR2: SGHRS and YFSETQ. Here the CDR3 DNA reads TGCGCCAGCAGCTTAGAACCGGGAATAAATGAGCAGTTCTTC. This translates into CASSLEPGINEQFF.

This clonotype was detected many times. The rearrangement uses TRBV19 and TRBJ1-5; D unresolved. This CDR3 has 11 amino acids. With 0 bases removed from V and 13 bases from J, the gap between germline ends came to 7 bases. Germline V gene data show CDR1 as LNHDA and CDR2 as SQIVND (reference sequence). Here the CDR3 reads CASSIEAQQHF. CDR3 nucleotides: TGTGCCAGTAGTATAGAGGCCCAACAGCATTTT.

The rearrangement uses TRBV5-4 and TRBJ2-3; unclear D gene. The CDR3 totals 15 residues. Trimming took off 0 bases at V and 2 bases at J, with 10 bases between the two ends. CDR1 is SGHNT and CDR2 is YYREEE in the germline V gene (reference sequence). The CDR3 is CASSLEGQYTDTQYF. Written as DNA, the CDR3 is TGTGCCAGCAGCTTGGAAGGGCAGTACACAGATACGCAGTATTTT.